This T cell receptor (beta chain) stems from a study of cytomegalovirus exposure and HLA in healthy donors. Findings and limits, study-wide: In presence/absence analyses, roughly uniform sequencing depth across donors was assumed. Later analysis associated a missense DCLRE1C variant with TCR beta V- and J-gene trimming. Other equally common chains were less clonally expanded than HLA-associated TCR beta chains, a later analysis showed.

Both 60 Vbeta primers and 13 Jbeta primers went into the PCR. The assay was immunoSEQ multiplex PCR, and TCRdb's table has in-frame clones only and misses some. The table lists 150,000 to 200,000 clones, roughly four fifths of them singletons, with just over 2% in the top ten. About this clone itself: Its cognate antigen is unknown.

CDR3 length equals 16 residues. V lost 2 bases to trimming and J lost 3 bases; unmatched junction nucleotides: 4. From germline, CDR1 is MNHEY and CDR2 SVGAGI. The sequencing input was PBMCs. The chain employs TRBV6-5 and TRBJ2-2; the match to TRBD1 covers 9 bases. The TCR sequence derives from a woman aged 18-29 years in good health and CMV-seropositive. The CDR3 nucleotides are TGTGCCAGCAGTTACGCGGGACAGGGTTACACCGGGGAGCTGTTTTTT. Translation gives CASSYAGQGYTGELFF.